A selection of T cell receptor beta chains follows, all from one sample in a study of shared clonotypes between healthy human individuals. Here immunoSEQ multiplex PCR was the method, and the copy in TCRdb shows in-frame clones only, minus some. The table shows millions of clones, with just over 90% occurring only once. Sequenced sample: naive CD4+ T cells from PBMCs. The receptor source for this set is a man younger than 35 in good health. Some clones in this sample may be carry-over from other donors' samples. CDR3s include the opening cysteine and the closing phenylalanine or tryptophan. The D gene is left open where the match is weak. Some rows mark clone size as missing; the rest say once, few, many or name a class of expanded clone.

cdr3_nt | cdr3_aa | j_call | d_call | v_call | clone_size
TGTGCCAGCACCATGGGGGGGCTAGCGGGAACAGATACGCAGTATTTT | CASTMGGLAGTDTQYF | TRBJ2-3 | TRBD2 | TRBV9 | NA
TGTGCCAGCAGCCTAGGTCGGACAACCGGTTTAAGCACAGATACGCAGTATTTT | CASSLGRTTGLSTDTQYF | TRBJ2-3 | NA | TRBV7-8 | NA
TGTGCCAGCAGTGAATTCCAAGAGACCCAGTACTTC | CASSEFQETQYF | TRBJ2-5 | NA | TRBV25-1 | NA
TGCGCCAGCAGCTTGGGGGGACTAGCGGGAGGTAGGAATGAGCAGTTCTTC | CASSLGGLAGGRNEQFF | TRBJ2-1 | TRBD2 | TRBV5-1 | NA
TGTGCCATCAGTGAGGCGTTGACCAAAAACATTCAGTACTTC | CAISEALTKNIQYF | TRBJ2-4 | NA | TRBV10-3 | once
TGTGCCAGCAGCCAAACTGGGGCCTCCTACGAGCAGTACTTC | CASSQTGASYEQYF | TRBJ2-7 | NA | TRBV7-9 | NA
TGTGCCAGCAGCCAAGATTCCAATGAGCAGTTCTTC | CASSQDSNEQFF | TRBJ2-1 | NA | TRBV4-2 | NA
TGTGCCAGCAGCTTAGCGGAAGCCGCCCTCTCCTACGAGCAGTACTTC | CASSLAEAALSYEQYF | TRBJ2-7 | NA | TRBV7-2 | once
TGTGCCAGCAGCCCCCCGAGGGGCGCGGATGGCTACACCTTC | CASSPPRGADGYTF | TRBJ1-2 | NA | TRBV28 | NA
TGTGCCAGCAGCTTAAACGAAGGCCATTCCTACGAGCAGTACTTC | CASSLNEGHSYEQYF | TRBJ2-7 | NA | TRBV7-3 | NA
TGTGCCAGCAGTCCCCGTTACCACGAGCAGTACTTC | CASSPRYHEQYF | TRBJ2-7 | NA | TRBV28 | NA
TGTGCCAGTAGTAGGGGACAGGGCAGCCTCAGTGAAGCTTTCTTT | CASSRGQGSLSEAFF | TRBJ1-1 | TRBD1 | TRBV19 | NA
TGTGCCAGCAGTTTAACAGGGCTTTCCTACGAGCAGTACTTC | CASSLTGLSYEQYF | TRBJ2-7 | NA | TRBV28 | NA
TGCGCCAGCAGCCTTAGAGCGGCTGCACCCGAACTAGCCAAAAACATTCAGTACTTC | CASSLRAAAPELAKNIQYF | TRBJ2-4 | NA | TRBV4-3 | NA
TGTGCCAGCAGCTACTGGGGACGCTCTGAAGCTTTCTTT | CASSYWGRSEAFF | TRBJ1-1 | NA | TRBV7-9 | NA
TGTGCCGCACGACGGGGGGGGACGGGGTACGTGAGAGAGCAGTACTTC | CAARRGGTGYVREQYF | TRBJ2-7 | TRBD2 | TRBV28 | NA
TGTGCCAGCAGCACCATGACAGGGGGCGGGCAGCCCCAGCATTTT | CASSTMTGGGQPQHF | TRBJ1-5 | TRBD1 | TRBV5-6 | NA
TGTGCCAGCAGCTTACAGGGGGAGAGGACTGAAGCTTTCTTT | CASSLQGERTEAFF | TRBJ1-1 | TRBD1 | TRBV11-3 | NA
TGCAGCGTTGGCCCGGTGGTCGGGGAGCAGTTCTTC | CSVGPVVGEQFF | TRBJ2-1 | NA | TRBV29-1 | NA
TGTGCCAGCAGGGACCTCCTGGAGCAGTACTTC | CASRDLLEQYF | TRBJ2-7 | NA | TRBV2 | NA
TGTGCCAGCAGTTACAAGACTGGCGCTGGGGCCAACGTCCTGACTTTC | CASSYKTGAGANVLTF | TRBJ2-6 | NA | TRBV27 | NA
TGTGCCAGCAGTTCACGCTCCTGGACAGAGCAGAACTATGGCTACACCTTC | CASSSRSWTEQNYGYTF | TRBJ1-2 | NA | TRBV28 | NA
TGTGCCAGCAGTGAAGAGTCCATCTCTGGAAACACCATATATTTT | CASSEESISGNTIYF | TRBJ1-3 | NA | TRBV6-1 | NA
TGTGCTGGCCGTAAGGGCTTAGTACCTAAAGCTTTCTTT | CAGRKGLVPKAFF | TRBJ1-1 | NA | TRBV30 | once
TGTGCCAGCAGCCGGGGACAGGGGGAGACCCAGTACTTC | CASSRGQGETQYF | TRBJ2-5 | TRBD1 | TRBV7-3 | NA
TGTGCCAGCAGCCCAGACTATTTCCATACGCAGTATTTT | CASSPDYFHTQYF | TRBJ2-3 | NA | TRBV28 | NA
TGTGCCAGCAGCTACCAACCCGCAGGGGCTAGCACAGATACGCAGTATTTT | CASSYQPAGASTDTQYF | TRBJ2-3 | NA | TRBV7-6 | NA
TGTGCCAGCAGCCAAGGGACAGCCAAAAACATTCAGTACTTC | CASSQGTAKNIQYF | TRBJ2-4 | NA | TRBV5-4 | NA
TGTGCCAGCAGTTTAAAGCACAATGAGCAGTTCTTC | CASSLKHNEQFF | TRBJ2-1 | NA | TRBV28 | NA
TGTGCCAGCACCTGGGGGCCCCGCACAGATACGCAGTATTTT | CASTWGPRTDTQYF | TRBJ2-3 | NA | TRBV6-1 | once
TGTGCCAGCAGCATCAACAGGGTCCACGAGCAGTACTTC | CASSINRVHEQYF | TRBJ2-7 | NA | TRBV28 | NA
TGTGCCAGCAGGAGGACAGGTGATTCACCCCTCCACTTT | CASRRTGDSPLHF | TRBJ1-6 | TRBD1 | TRBV25-1 | NA
TGCGCCAGCAGTGAGTTGGACGGGGGGGCCCAGTACTTC | CASSELDGGAQYF | TRBJ2-5 | TRBD2 | TRBV10-1 | NA
TGTGCCAGCAGTTTAAGGACAGGGGAGGGCTACACCTTC | CASSLRTGEGYTF | TRBJ1-2 | TRBD1 | TRBV27 | NA
TGTGCCAGCAGCCAAGGGGCGCAACTGGACTATGGCTACACCTTC | CASSQGAQLDYGYTF | TRBJ1-2 | NA | TRBV4-2 | NA
TGTGCCAGCAGCGCCCGCCAGGGTCCCTACGAGCAGTACTTC | CASSARQGPYEQYF | TRBJ2-7 | NA | TRBV11-3 | NA
TGTGCCAGCAGCTTTCACAGGGGGCAGGGGCAGCCCCAGCATTTT | CASSFHRGQGQPQHF | TRBJ1-5 | TRBD1 | TRBV7-2 | NA
TGTGCCAGCAGTTTGGAGCCGGGCAACTATGGCTACACCTTC | CASSLEPGNYGYTF | TRBJ1-2 | NA | TRBV28 | NA
TGTGCCAGCAGCCAAGATCGCGAACGCCAAGAGACCCAGTACTTC | CASSQDRERQETQYF | TRBJ2-5 | NA | TRBV4-2 | NA
TGTGCCAGCAGCTTAGCGGGACTAGTCCTGGATACGCAGTATTTT | CASSLAGLVLDTQYF | TRBJ2-3 | TRBD2 | TRBV7-8 | NA
TGTGCCAGCAGTGCGGACAGGATCACAGATACGCAGTATTTT | CASSADRITDTQYF | TRBJ2-3 | TRBD1 | TRBV2 | NA
TGTGCCAGCAACCCTTACCGGGACAGGCACCATACGCAGTATTTT | CASNPYRDRHHTQYF | TRBJ2-3 | TRBD1 | TRBV7-8 | once
TGTGCCAGCAGTAGGGGGAGAACCTACGAGCAGTACTTC | CASSRGRTYEQYF | TRBJ2-7 | NA | TRBV2 | NA